This TCR beta chain was sequenced in a study of T cell responses to AZD1222 COVID-19 vaccine. Method: immunoSEQ multiplex PCR; TCRdb's copy keeps in-frame clones and lacks some. Here the sample spans approximately 140,000 clones, 91% being singletons. V was pared by 5 bases and J by 4 bases, with 16 bases between. Germline CDR1 MDHEN, CDR2 SYDVKM. There are 15 residues in the CDR3. This TCR derives from an adult who received the MenACWY meningococcal vaccine as a control. Sequenced here: peripheral blood, sampled 28 days after the second dose of the MenACWY control vaccine. V is TRBV28 and J is TRBJ2-3; the D gene is possibly TRBD2 (6 bases). The CDR3 sequence is CASSNGGGRPDTQYF. CDR3 nucleotide sequence: TGTGCCAGCAGTAACGGTGGAGGGAGGCCAGATACGCAGTATTTT.